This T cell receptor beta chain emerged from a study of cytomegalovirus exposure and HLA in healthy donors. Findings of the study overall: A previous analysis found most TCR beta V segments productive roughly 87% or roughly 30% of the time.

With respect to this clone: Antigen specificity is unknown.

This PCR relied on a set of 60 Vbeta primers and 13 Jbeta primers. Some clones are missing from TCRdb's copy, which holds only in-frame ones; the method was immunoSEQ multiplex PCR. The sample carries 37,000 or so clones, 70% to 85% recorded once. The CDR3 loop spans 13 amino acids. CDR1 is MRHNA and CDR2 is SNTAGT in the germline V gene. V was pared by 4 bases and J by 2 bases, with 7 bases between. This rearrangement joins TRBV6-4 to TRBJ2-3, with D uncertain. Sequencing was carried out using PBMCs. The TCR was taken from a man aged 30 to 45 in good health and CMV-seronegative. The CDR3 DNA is TGTGCCAGCAGTGCTGCGTCCACAGATACGCAGTATTTT. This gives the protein CASSAASTDTQYF.